This T cell receptor (beta chain) was obtained from a study of blood T cell repertoires in COVID-19. At the level of the study: Researchers got acute and convalescent COVID-19 samples from the United States, Italy and Spain.

In germline, CDR1 is ENHRY, CDR2 SYGVKD. The V end was cut by 5 bases, the J end by 4 bases, with 12 bases between. The CDR3 runs 14 residues. Authors' analysis steps: From reference gene primer amplification, estimates of nucleated cell counts were derived. Here immunoSEQ multiplex PCR was the method, and the copy in TCRdb shows in-frame clones only, minus some. The V and J calls and the clone size are those of that table, but D and trimming were determined from the DNA. The profile shows 150,000 to 200,000 clones, approximately 80% of them singletons. Participants were aged about 18 to 100 years, lived in about two dozen US areas, and enrolled virtually. Clinical histories supplied by participants themselves formed the basis of cohort assignment.

The chain combines TRBV10-3 with TRBJ2-1; D is ambiguous. This receptor was identified in a man aged 45-60 years who had recovered from COVID-19. The sample was PBMCs or T cells enriched from blood (not recorded which). The CDR3: CAISQMALYNEQFF. CDR3 bases: TGTGCCATCAGTCAGATGGCTTTATACAATGAGCAGTTCTTC.